The rows below give T cell receptor beta chains drawn from one sample of a study of cytomegalovirus exposure and HLA in healthy donors. Sequencing was performed with immunoSEQ multiplex PCR; in TCRdb, only in-frame clones are kept and a portion is missing. Of fewer than 85,000 clones listed, roughly 94% are singletons. The specimen sequenced was PBMCs. Receptors originate from a woman under 30 in good health and CMV-seronegative. Both conserved end residues are part of each CDR3. A D gene is named only where the DNA matches it firmly. Clone size is not always given. Where it is, it says once, few, many or a class for expanded clones.

size: .; J: TRBJ1-2; D: TRBD1; V: TRBV7-2; CDR3: CASSLSRTGGIGYTF; DNA: TGTGCCAGCAGCTTATCTAGAACAGGGGGAATCGGCTACACCTTC
size: .; J: TRBJ1-3; D: TRBD1; V: TRBV7-2; CDR3: CASSSFGTGAGNTIYF; DNA: TGTGCCAGCAGCTCCTTCGGGACAGGAGCCGGAAACACCATATATTTT
size: .; J: TRBJ2-7; D: .; V: TRBV28; CDR3: CASSLLGRNYEQYF; DNA: TGTGCCAGCAGTCTCCTAGGGAGGAACTACGAGCAGTACTTC
size: .; J: TRBJ1-5; D: .; V: TRBV18; CDR3: CASSPQGTQPQHF; DNA: TGTGCCAGCTCACCCCAGGGCACTCAGCCCCAGCATTTT
size: .; J: TRBJ1-5; D: .; V: TRBV30; CDR3: CACSRGNQPQHF; DNA: TGTGCCTGCTCACGGGGGAATCAGCCCCAGCATTTT
size: .; J: TRBJ2-3; D: .; V: TRBV29-1; CDR3: CSVEDIDTQYF; DNA: TGCAGCGTTGAAGATATTGATACGCAGTATTTT
size: .; J: TRBJ1-1; D: TRBD1; V: TRBV19; CDR3: CATGQGRTEAFF; DNA: TGTGCCACCGGACAGGGAAGGACTGAAGCTTTCTTT
size: .; J: TRBJ2-2; D: .; V: TRBV28; CDR3: CASSSPPTGELFF; DNA: TGTGCCAGCAGTTCCCCCCCGACCGGGGAGCTGTTTTTT
size: .; J: TRBJ2-7; D: TRBD1; V: TRBV7-9; CDR3: CASSPGRVGTGGYEQYF; DNA: TGTGCCAGCAGTCCCGGCCGGGTCGGGACAGGGGGCTACGAGCAGTACTTC
size: .; J: TRBJ1-5; D: .; V: TRBV5-8; CDR3: CASSLTQRGNQPQHF; DNA: TGTGCCAGCAGCTTGACACAGAGGGGCAATCAGCCCCAGCATTTT
size: .; J: TRBJ2-2; D: .; V: TRBV5-1; CDR3: CASSLGQTNTGELFF; DNA: TGCGCCAGCAGCTTGGGACAGACGAACACCGGGGAGCTGTTTTTT
size: .; J: TRBJ1-2; D: .; V: TRBV10-3; CDR3: CAIKGPAGRDGYTF; DNA: TGTGCCATCAAAGGCCCGGCCGGCAGGGATGGCTACACCTTC
size: .; J: TRBJ1-2; D: .; V: TRBV21-1; CDR3: CASSKLLFRGASGGYTF; DNA: TGTGCCAGCAGCAAGCTACTCTTTCGGGGGGCGTCAGGAGGCTACACCTTC
size: .; J: TRBJ1-1; D: .; V: TRBV2; CDR3: CASRVHAEAFF; DNA: TGTGCCAGCAGGGTCCATGCGGAAGCTTTCTTT
size: .; J: TRBJ2-3; D: .; V: TRBV4-1; CDR3: CASSQGWQGQSRGDTQYF; DNA: TGCGCCAGCAGCCAAGGGTGGCAGGGCCAAAGTCGAGGAGATACGCAGTATTTT
size: .; J: TRBJ1-6; D: TRBD1; V: TRBV9; CDR3: CASSADRWNSPLHF; DNA: TGTGCCAGCAGCGCGGACAGGTGGAATTCACCCCTCCACTTT
size: .; J: TRBJ1-2; D: .; V: TRBV28; CDR3: CASSLTSDYGYTF; DNA: TGTGCCAGCAGTTTAACCAGCGACTATGGCTACACCTTC
size: .; J: TRBJ1-2; D: TRBD1; V: TRBV5-1; CDR3: CASSPYDRVGGYTF; DNA: TGCGCCAGCAGCCCCTACGACAGGGTAGGCGGCTACACCTTC
size: .; J: TRBJ1-3; D: .; V: TRBV13; CDR3: CASSHSLHSSGNTIYF; DNA: TGTGCCAGCAGCCACTCTCTCCATAGCTCTGGAAACACCATATATTTT
size: .; J: TRBJ1-4; D: TRBD1; V: TRBV18; CDR3: CASSPIRDRDEKLFF; DNA: TGTGCCAGCTCACCTATCCGGGACAGGGATGAAAAACTGTTTTTT
size: .; J: TRBJ1-1; D: .; V: TRBV12-2; CDR3: CASRLVTWLGGTGTEAFF; DNA: TGTGCAAGTCGCTTAGTAACATGGTTGGGGGGTACGGGCACTGAAGCTTTCTTT
size: .; J: TRBJ1-1; D: .; V: TRBV6-5; CDR3: CASSYSYGQGEAFF; DNA: TGTGCCAGCAGTTACTCATATGGTCAGGGGGAAGCTTTCTTT
size: once; J: TRBJ2-7; D: .; V: TRBV7-8; CDR3: CASSPTSLSEQYF; DNA: TGTGCCAGCAGCCCGACTAGTTTAAGCGAGCAGTACTTC
size: .; J: TRBJ1-2; D: .; V: TRBV7-2; CDR3: CASSPQAANYGYTF; DNA: TGTGCCAGCAGCCCACAAGCGGCTAACTATGGCTACACCTTC
size: .; J: TRBJ2-1; D: TRBD1; V: TRBV28; CDR3: CASSVDRGRRNEQFF; DNA: TGTGCCAGCAGTGTGGACAGGGGGCGCAGGAATGAGCAGTTCTTC
size: few; J: TRBJ1-3; D: .; V: TRBV21-1; CDR3: CASSKGRSGDSGNTIYF; DNA: TGTGCCAGCAGCAAAGGGAGGAGCGGTGACTCTGGAAACACCATATATTTT
size: once; J: TRBJ1-2; D: .; V: TRBV19; CDR3: CASSISPTVYGYTF; DNA: TGTGCCAGTAGTATCTCCCCCACTGTATATGGCTACACCTTC
size: .; J: TRBJ1-3; D: .; V: TRBV7-6; CDR3: CASSKGTPTFSGNTIYF; DNA: TGTGCCAGCAGCAAAGGGACACCAACCTTCTCTGGAAACACCATATATTTT
size: few; J: TRBJ2-7; D: .; V: TRBV7-9; CDR3: CASSSSRDSKQYF; DNA: TGTGCCAGCAGCTCGAGTAGGGACTCAAAGCAGTACTTC
size: .; J: TRBJ2-4; D: .; V: TRBV30; CDR3: CAWIAGANIQYF; DNA: TGTGCCTGGATCGCAGGGGCAAACATTCAGTACTTC
size: .; J: TRBJ1-3; D: .; V: TRBV2; CDR3: CASSDRHNGHTIYF; DNA: TGTGCCAGCAGTGACCGACATAATGGGCACACCATATATTTT
size: .; J: TRBJ2-2; D: TRBD1; V: TRBV7-3; CDR3: CASSLPRDRGSDTGELFF; DNA: TGTGCCAGCAGTCTTCCTCGGGACAGGGGTTCCGACACCGGGGAGCTGTTTTTT
size: .; J: TRBJ2-1; D: TRBD2; V: TRBV9; CDR3: CASSVRGGAGEQFF; DNA: TGTGCCAGCAGCGTCCGCGGGGGGGCCGGTGAGCAGTTCTTC
size: .; J: TRBJ1-5; D: .; V: TRBV28; CDR3: CASSPSPRGRQPQHF; DNA: TGTGCCAGCAGTCCCTCTCCACGAGGGCGTCAGCCCCAGCATTTT
size: .; J: TRBJ2-3; D: TRBD1; V: TRBV7-3; CDR3: CASSLWYRGSTDTQYF; DNA: TGTGCCAGCAGCTTATGGTACAGGGGTAGCACAGATACGCAGTATTTT
size: once; J: TRBJ1-2; D: .; V: TRBV10-3; CDR3: CAISDRVYGYTF; DNA: TGTGCCATCAGTGATAGAGTTTATGGCTACACCTTC
size: once; J: TRBJ2-7; D: .; V: TRBV7-9; CDR3: CASSRAQGKKNEQYF; DNA: TGTGCCAGCAGCCGAGCTCAGGGGAAGAAGAACGAGCAGTACTTC
size: .; J: TRBJ1-1; D: TRBD1; V: TRBV25-1; CDR3: CASSDPPGGTEAFF; DNA: TGTGCCAGCAGTGATCCCCCAGGGGGCACTGAAGCTTTCTTT
size: .; J: TRBJ2-5; D: .; V: TRBV5-4; CDR3: CASSGQGTQYF; DNA: TGTGCCAGCAGCGGGCAGGGGACCCAGTACTTC
size: once; J: TRBJ1-4; D: .; V: TRBV21-1; CDR3: CASSTASGLTNEKLFF; DNA: TGTGCCAGCAGCACTGCATCAGGGCTTACTAATGAAAAACTGTTTTTT
size: .; J: TRBJ2-7; D: .; V: TRBV2; CDR3: CASTRGGGYEQYF; DNA: TGTGCCAGTACTAGGGGGGGCGGCTACGAGCAGTACTTC
size: .; J: TRBJ2-7; D: TRBD1; V: TRBV15; CDR3: CATSREQGAYEQYF; DNA: TGTGCCACCAGCAGAGAACAGGGGGCCTACGAGCAGTACTTC
size: .; J: TRBJ2-1; D: TRBD2; V: TRBV13; CDR3: CASSFARAGGNYNEQFF; DNA: TGTGCCAGCAGCTTCGCTCGAGCGGGGGGGAACTACAATGAGCAGTTCTTC
size: .; J: TRBJ2-3; D: .; V: TRBV2; CDR3: CASVEGRDTQYF; DNA: TGTGCCAGCGTGGAGGGGAGGGATACGCAGTATTTT